Sequencing of this T cell receptor (beta chain) was carried out in a study of blood T cells in healthy people across ages. Turning to the study itself: Through template switching, about one barcoded beta molecule was captured per two T cells, as measured in model experiments.

Primed by a sample-barcoded 5' primer and a J-beta primer mix, a second PCR proceeded for about 6 to 12 cycles. Through a template-switch adaptor with 12 random nucleotides, each cDNA molecule received a tag. TCRdb passed the 5' RACE reads through MiXCR, listing each CDR3 protein once. The table includes roughly 800,000 distinct CDR3 sequences, roughly 24% detected once. Those donating, healthy Caucasian individuals from Russia, were aged roughly 6 to 100. The study isolated at least 6.5 million PBMCs from each sample. This CDR3 has 17 residues. Trimming cost V 2 bases and J 0 bases, with 17 bases left between them. From germline, CDR1 is DFQATT and CDR2 SNEGSKA (reference sequence). This same sample was also taken into another study, of T cells of mothers and their children.

The genes are TRBV20-1 and TRBJ2-1, with D uncertain. Sequenced material: blood. This sequence was found in a boy aged 5-17 years in good health. The CDR3 here is CSARNARSRSSYNEQFF. The CDR3 coding sequence is TGCAGTGCTAGAAACGCCCGGTCCAGGAGCTCCTACAATGAGCAGTTCTTC.